Given below is one TCR beta chain in context. Its antigen is unidentified. This specimen comes from a study of shared clonotypes between healthy human individuals. TCRdb's copy holds only in-frame clones and misses some; the assay was immunoSEQ multiplex PCR. The sample gives around 2.5 million clones, more than 85% of which show up once; roughly 0.39% is in the top ten. V lost 4 bases and J lost 3, with 16 bases in between. This CDR3 has 16 amino acids. In germline, CDR1 is SGHRS, CDR2 YFSETQ. General study findings and limits: About 5% of naive CD4 clonotypes were shared across several donors. The represented genetic and exposure-history diversity was limited by the small number of donors.

The chain recombines TRBV5-1 with TRBJ2-2; D is ambiguous. Sequencing was done on a sample of naive CD4+ T cells from PBMCs. The subset was: CD45RA+ positively selected. This clonotype was sampled from a man between 18 and 29 years old in good health. Some clones in this sample may be carry-over from other donors' samples. CDR3 in DNA: TGCGCCAGCAGCCCGACGGTGGCGCTGGACACCGGGGAGCTGTTTTTT. It translates to CASSPTVALDTGELFF. Filled out from reference TRBV5-1 and TRBJ2-2, the complete variable domain reads KAGVTQTPRYLIKTRGQQVTLSCSPISGHRSVSWYQQTPGQGLQFLFEYFSETQRNKGNFPGRFSGRQFSNSRSEMNVSTLELGDSALYLCASSPTVALDTGELFFGEGSRLTVL.